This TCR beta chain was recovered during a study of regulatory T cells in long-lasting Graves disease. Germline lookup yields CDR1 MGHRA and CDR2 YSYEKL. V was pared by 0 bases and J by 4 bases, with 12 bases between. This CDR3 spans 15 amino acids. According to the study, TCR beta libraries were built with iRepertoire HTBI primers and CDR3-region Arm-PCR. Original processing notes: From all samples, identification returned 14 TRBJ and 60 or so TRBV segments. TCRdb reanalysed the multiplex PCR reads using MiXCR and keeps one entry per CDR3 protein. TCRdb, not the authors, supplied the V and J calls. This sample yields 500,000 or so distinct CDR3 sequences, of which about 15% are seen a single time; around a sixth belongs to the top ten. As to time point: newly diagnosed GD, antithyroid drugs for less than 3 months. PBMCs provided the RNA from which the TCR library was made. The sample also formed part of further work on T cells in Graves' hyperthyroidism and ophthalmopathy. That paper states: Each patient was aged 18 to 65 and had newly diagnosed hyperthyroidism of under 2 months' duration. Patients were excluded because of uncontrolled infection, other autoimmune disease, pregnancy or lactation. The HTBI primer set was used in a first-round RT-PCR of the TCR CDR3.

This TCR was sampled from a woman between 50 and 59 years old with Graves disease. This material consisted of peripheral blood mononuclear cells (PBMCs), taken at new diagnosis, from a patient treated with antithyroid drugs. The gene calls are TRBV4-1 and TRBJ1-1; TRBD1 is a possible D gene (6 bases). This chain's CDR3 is CASSQEIGGTTEAFF. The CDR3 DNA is TGCGCCAGCAGCCAAGAGATAGGGGGAACCACTGAAGCTTTCTTT.